The 32 T cell receptor beta chains below come from one sample, sequenced in a study of shared clonotypes between healthy human individuals. The table came from immunoSEQ multiplex PCR; TCRdb's copy has only in-frame clones and leaves some out. The sample consists of roughly 700,000 clones, 80% to 95% of them appearing once. Sequencing was performed on memory CD8+ T cells from PBMCs. The subset is: CD45RO+ cells pooled with CCR7-negative TemRA cells. These TCRs come from a man between 18 and 29 years old in good health. Some clones in this sample may be carry-over from other donors' samples.

The V gene is TRBV29-1, the J gene TRBJ2-1; D is perhaps TRBD2 (6 bases). Looked up from germline, CDR1 is SQVTM and CDR2 is ANQGSEA. Trimming took 6 bases from V and 7 from J, leaving 13 bases between them. The CDR3 contains 12 residues. In nucleotides, the CDR3 is TGCAGCGTGGTGTTAAGCGGGAATGAGCAGTTCTTC. Protein product: CSVVLSGNEQFF.

The chain combines TRBV28 with TRBJ2-1; 8 positions match TRBD1. The CDR3 spans 16 residues. V was clipped by 3 bases and J by 4 bases; unmatched bases: 8. CDR1 and CDR2 (germline): MDHEN, SYDVKM. The CDR3, as DNA: TGTGCCAGCAGTTTGCCTCAGGGGGCTTCGTACAATGAGCAGTTCTTC. This codes for CASSLPQGASYNEQFF.

This rearrangement joins TRBV7-6 to TRBJ2-7, with TRBD2 matching over 7 bases. Germline V CDR1 and CDR2: SGHVS, FNYEAQ. Germline trimming cut 5 bases from V and 6 bases from J; bases unmatched to any gene: 10. The CDR3 runs 14 residues. The CDR3 is CASSPGTTVREQYF. The CDR3 DNA follows: TGTGCCAGCAGCCCCGGGACTACCGTCCGCGAGCAGTACTTC.

The chain uses TRBV7-2 and TRBJ2-1; TRBD2 aligns across 9 bases. The CDR3 loop spans 14 amino acids. The germline CDR1 and CDR2 sequences are SGHTA and FQGNSA. J was trimmed by 9 bases and V by 5 bases; bases with no gene match: 8. DNA for the CDR3: TGTGCCAGCAGCGCCCAAGCGGGAGGTAGTGAGCAGTTCTTC. Translation gives CASSAQAGGSEQFF.

This chain connects TRBV30 to TRBJ2-7; maybe TRBD2 (5 bases). CDR3 length: 11 residues. The germline V gene encodes CDR1 GTSNPN and CDR2 SVGIG (reference sequence). Trimming left V 4 bases short and J 3 bases short, with 7 bases between. The CDR3: CAWNAGYEQYF. CDR3 DNA: TGTGCCTGGAATGCGGGCTACGAGCAGTACTTC.

The J gene is TRBJ2-7, the V gene TRBV11-3; D is unresolved. The CDR3 is 13 residues long. Germline CDR1 and CDR2: SGHNT and YENEEA. V lost 5 bases and J lost 6, with 14 bases in between. Here the CDR3 reads CASSTHKASEQYF. The CDR3 DNA follows: TGTGCCAGCAGCACCCACAAGGCCTCCGAGCAGTACTTC.

The J gene is TRBJ1-5, the V gene TRBV11-2, with D possibly TRBD1 on 5 matching bases. Germline-derived CDR1 and CDR2 are SGHAT and FQNNGV. The CDR3 runs 13 residues. The V end lost 3 bases, the J end lost 5 bases, and 8 bases lay between the germline ends. CDR3 nucleotide sequence: TGTGCCAGCAGCTTCGACAGCCATCAGCCCCAGCATTTT. Its protein product is CASSFDSHQPQHF. Based on the CDR3 plus reference TRBV11-2 and TRBJ1-5, the full variable domain is EAGVAQSPRYKIIEKRQSVAFWCNPISGHATLYWYQQILGQGPKLLIQFQNNGVVDDSQLPKDRFSAERLKGVDSTLKIQPAKLEDSAVYLCASSFDSHQPQHFGDGTRLSIL.

This clone occurred once. V is TRBV7-9 and J is TRBJ2-7; no firm D call. Trimming removed 5 bases from V and 0 bases from J, with 8 bases in between. The CDR3 runs 13 residues. Germline CDR1 is SEHNR and CDR2 is FQNEAQ (reference sequence). This chain's CDR3 is CASSPQNSYEQYF. The CDR3 nucleotides are TGTGCCAGCAGCCCCCAAAACTCCTACGAGCAGTACTTC.

The V call is TRBV4-1, the J call TRBJ2-5, with D unresolved. The CDR3 extends over 13 amino acids. Trimming left V 1 base short and J 1 base short, with 4 bases between. In germline, CDR1 is MGHRA, CDR2 YSYEKL. The CDR3 coding sequence is TGCGCCAGCAGCCAAGCCAGCCAAGAGACCCAGTACTTC. This translates into CASSQASQETQYF.

The V and J genes are TRBV15 and TRBJ2-2; D gene uncertain. Germline CDR1 is LNHNV and CDR2 is YYDKDF (reference sequence). Trimming removed 0 bases from V and 3 bases from J, with 14 bases in between. The CDR3 has 17 amino acids. CDR3 region: CATSRDRLGFYTGELFF. The CDR3 DNA reads TGTGCCACCAGCAGAGATCGATTGGGGTTTTACACCGGGGAGCTGTTTTTT.

The chain combines TRBV19 with TRBJ1-1; D is undetermined. CDR1 is LNHDA and CDR2 is SQIVND in the germline V gene (reference sequence). This CDR3 is 13 amino acids long. V was pared by 5 bases and J by 5 bases, with 12 bases between. This chain's CDR3 is CASSQHPGTEAFF. DNA for the CDR3: TGTGCCAGTAGTCAACACCCGGGAACTGAAGCTTTCTTT.

This rearrangement joins TRBV25-1 to TRBJ2-7; 8 nucleotides align to TRBD1. V lost 8 bases and J lost 5; bases outside the gene matches: 5. CDR1 and CDR2 (germline): MGHDK, SYGVNS. The CDR3 extends over 12 amino acids. In nucleotides, the CDR3 is TGTGCCAGCGGGCCAGGGGGCCACGAGCAGTACTTC. This gives the protein CASGPGGHEQYF.

This clone has a handful of counts. This same CDR3 is encoded by further DNA sequences in the sample. This chain links TRBV7-9 with TRBJ1-5; D gene uncertain. This CDR3 is built from 12 residues. Trimming shortened V by 3 bases and J by 6 bases, and 6 bases separated the two germline ends. CDR1 is SEHNR, CDR2 FQNEAQ, per germline (reference sequence). The CDR3 DNA sequence: TGTGCCAGCAGCTTTGGCGGTCAGCCCCAGCATTTT. Translation: CASSFGGQPQHF.

The J gene is TRBJ1-5, the V gene TRBV19; TRBD1 matches 7 bases. Trimming took 6 bases from V and 0 from J; bases not matched to a gene: 11. CDR1 is LNHDA, CDR2 SQIVND, per germline (reference sequence). CDR3 size: 17 residues. DNA of the CDR3: TGTGCCAGTAGACCTCAGACAGGGCGTTATAGCAATCAGCCCCAGCATTTT. This codes for CASRPQTGRYSNQPQHF.

The rearrangement links TRBV11-2 to TRBJ1-2; D remains unclear. The germline CDR1 and CDR2 sequences are SGHAT and FQNNGV. Trimming took 5 bases from V and 6 from J, leaving 19 bases between them. This CDR3 contains 15 residues. The CDR3 protein is CASSPGWSPGDGYTF. In DNA form, the CDR3 reads TGTGCCAGCAGCCCGGGTTGGTCCCCCGGGGATGGCTACACCTTC.

The chain uses TRBV2 and TRBJ2-6; 12 bases line up with TRBD2. V shed 3 bases and J 1 base; nucleotides not matched to a gene: 4. From germline, CDR1 is SNHLY and CDR2 FYNNEI. The CDR3 extends over 18 amino acids. The chain's CDR3 is CASSDRGLAGSGANVLTF. The DNA of the CDR3 is TGTGCCAGCAGTGATAGAGGACTAGCGGGATCTGGGGCCAACGTCCTGACTTTC.

This sequence joins TRBV28 and TRBJ2-7; weak D call: TRBD1 (6 bases). V lost 3 bases to trimming and J lost 6 bases, with 15 bases between them. This CDR3 comprises 14 residues. Per germline, CDR1 MDHEN and CDR2 SYDVKM. The CDR3 nucleotides are TGTGCCAGCAGTTTTACAGGGATGGGCCTCGAGCAGTACTTC. The encoded protein is CASSFTGMGLEQYF. Using reference TRBV28 and TRBJ2-7 for the parts outside the CDR3, the full variable domain is DVKVTQSSRYLVKRTGEKVFLECVQDMDHENMFWYRQDPGLGLRLIYFSYDVKMKEKGDIPEGYSVSREKKERFSLILESASTNQTSMYLCASSFTGMGLEQYFGPGTRLTVT.

This rearrangement joins TRBV12-5 to TRBJ2-7, with D perhaps TRBD1 (6 bases). The V gene lost 6 bases and the J gene lost 0 bases, with 21 bases spanning the gap. Germline-derived CDR1 and CDR2 are LGHNT and FRNRAP. CDR3 length equals 17 residues. For the CDR3, the DNA is TGTGCTAGTGGCAATTCCCAGGGGCTGATACCCTCCTACGAGCAGTACTTC. Protein: CASGNSQGLIPSYEQYF.

V gene TRBV29-1 combines with J gene TRBJ2-5; D unclear. Germline V gives CDR1 SQVTM, CDR2 ANQGSEA. V gave up 3 bases and J gave up 5 bases, with 10 bases separating them. The CDR3 has 12 residues. This chain's CDR3 is CSVDWARETQYF. The CDR3 DNA sequence: TGCAGCGTTGACTGGGCTCGGGAGACCCAGTACTTC.

J is TRBJ2-1 and V is TRBV27; the D call may be TRBD1 or TRBD2 (5 bases each). The CDR3 runs 14 residues. V was cut by 0 bases and J by 4 bases, with 7 bases left in between. Germline assignment: CDR1 MNHEY and CDR2 SMNVEV (reference sequence). The CDR3 sequence: CASSLSGPYNEQFF. CDR3 sequence (DNA): TGTGCCAGCAGTTTATCGGGACCATACAATGAGCAGTTCTTC.

The chain carries TRBV4-3 and TRBJ1-2; maybe TRBD1 (6 bases). The CDR3 extends over 13 amino acids. Germline CDR1 and CDR2: LGHNA and YSLEER. Trimming removed 6 bases at V and 2 bases at J, with 10 bases between. The CDR3 region has the DNA TGCGCCAGCAGTCTCACAGGGAACTATGGCTACACCTTC. Its protein is CASSLTGNYGYTF.

The V call is TRBV7-9, the J call TRBJ1-2, with 8 bases identical to TRBD1. This CDR3 spans 15 amino acids. With 2 bases clipped from V and 4 bases from J, the junction kept 6 bases outside the gene matches. Germline CDR1 SEHNR, CDR2 FQNEAQ (reference sequence). CDR3 DNA: TGTGCCAGCAGCTTAATGGGGGACAGGACCTATGGCTACACCTTC. Its protein product is CASSLMGDRTYGYTF.

This chain joins TRBV7-3 and TRBJ2-1, with D uncertain. The CDR3 length is 12 residues. V was clipped by 5 bases and J by 6 bases, with 8 bases between them. Germline assignment: CDR1 SGHTA and CDR2 FQGTGA. The CDR3 loop is CASSPNINEQFF. The DNA of the CDR3 is TGTGCCAGCAGCCCAAATATCAATGAGCAGTTCTTC.

The chain couples TRBV9 to TRBJ2-1; perhaps TRBD2 as D (5 bases). V was trimmed by 0 bases and J by 4 bases, leaving 17 bases between them. CDR1 is SGDLS and CDR2 is YYNGEE in the germline V gene. There are 17 residues in the CDR3. The CDR3 region is CASSVDGKAGWYNEQFF. The CDR3 DNA reads as TGTGCCAGCAGCGTAGACGGGAAGGCGGGCTGGTACAATGAGCAGTTCTTC.

The rearrangement joins TRBV29-1 to TRBJ2-7; maybe TRBD2 (5 bases). This CDR3 is 16 amino acids long. In germline, CDR1 is SQVTM, CDR2 ANQGSEA. The germline V and J ends were trimmed by 0 bases and 2 bases, with 17 bases remaining between them. CDR3: CSVEDRGSGKTYEQYF. CDR3 DNA: TGCAGCGTTGAAGATCGCGGATCCGGGAAGACCTACGAGCAGTACTTC.

The CDR3 DNA follows: TGCGCCAGCAGCCAAGTGGACAGAAACGAGCAGTACTTC. It codes for CASSQVDRNEQYF. V gene TRBV4-1 combines with J gene TRBJ2-7; the D gene is possibly TRBD1 (6 bases). Per the germline V gene, CDR1 is MGHRA and CDR2 is YSYEKL. The V gene lost 1 base and the J gene lost 5 bases, with 9 bases spanning the gap. The CDR3 is 13 amino acids.

CDR3 DNA: TGTGCCAGCAGCTTATATGGGCCAGATACGCAGTATTTT. Protein: CASSLYGPDTQYF. The V and J genes are TRBV7-3 and TRBJ2-3; no clear D gene. Per the germline V gene, CDR1 is SGHTA and CDR2 is FQGTGA. The CDR3 is 13 residues long. V dropped 2 bases and J dropped 4 bases, with 7 bases sitting between them.

The V gene is TRBV4-1, the J gene TRBJ1-1; D is ambiguous. Trimming removed 0 bases at V and 5 bases at J, with 16 bases between. Looked up from germline, CDR1 is MGHRA and CDR2 is YSYEKL. There are 16 residues in the CDR3. The CDR3 protein is CASSQDLASRDTEAFF. The CDR3 DNA reads as TGCGCCAGCAGCCAAGATTTAGCAAGTAGGGATACTGAAGCTTTCTTT.

The chain links TRBV4-3 to TRBJ2-7; 9 nucleotides align to TRBD2. Germline V gives CDR1 LGHNA, CDR2 YSLEER. The CDR3 spans 14 residues. J lost 7 bases, V lost 1 base, and 5 bases had no gene match. The DNA for the CDR3 is TGCGCCAGCAGCCAAGGACTAGCGGTGAAAGAGCAGTACTTC. Its translation: CASSQGLAVKEQYF.

This rearrangement joins TRBV27 to TRBJ2-1; D perhaps matches TRBD1 (5 bases). Germline V gene lookup returns CDR1 MNHEY and CDR2 SMNVEV (reference sequence). V lost 2 bases to trimming and J lost 0 bases, with 8 bases between them. The CDR3 spans 15 residues. The CDR3 nucleotides read TGTGCCAGCAGTTTAAGGGGCAACTCCTACAATGAGCAGTTCTTC. Translating it yields CASSLRGNSYNEQFF.

The rearrangement uses TRBV5-6 and TRBJ2-5; D is unresolved. The end of the DNA is better explained by TRBJ2-7, so the J call may be wrong. From germline, CDR1 is SGHDT and CDR2 YYEEEE. The CDR3 consists of 14 residues. CDR3 sequence (DNA): TGTGCCAGCAGCTTGGACAGATCGACCTACGAGCAGTACTTC. Protein sequence: CASSLDRSTYEQYF.

This chain links TRBV7-9 with TRBJ2-1, with a possible D match to TRBD1 (5 bases). V gave up 2 bases and J gave up 7 bases, with 9 bases separating them. Germline V lookup: CDR1 SEHNR, CDR2 FQNEAQ (reference sequence). CDR3 length: 13 amino acids. In nucleotides, the CDR3 is TGTGCCAGCAGCTTATGGGGCTATAATGAGCAGTTCTTC. The encoded protein is CASSLWGYNEQFF.